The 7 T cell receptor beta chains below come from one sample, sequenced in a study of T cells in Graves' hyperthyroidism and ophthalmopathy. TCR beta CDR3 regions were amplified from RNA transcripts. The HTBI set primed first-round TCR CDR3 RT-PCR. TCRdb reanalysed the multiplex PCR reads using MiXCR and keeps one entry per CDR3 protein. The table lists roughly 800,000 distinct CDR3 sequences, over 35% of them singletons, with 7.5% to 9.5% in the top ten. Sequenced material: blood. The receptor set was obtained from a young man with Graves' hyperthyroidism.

The CDR3 DNA follows: TGCAGCCAAGAACAGAACACTGAAGCTTTCTTT. Encoded protein: CSQEQNTEAFF. The chain employs TRBV29-1 and TRBJ1-1; D is undetermined. The CDR3 loop spans 11 amino acids. V was clipped by 8 bases and J by 1 base, with 8 bases between them. CDR1 and CDR2 (germline): SQVTM, ANQGSEA.

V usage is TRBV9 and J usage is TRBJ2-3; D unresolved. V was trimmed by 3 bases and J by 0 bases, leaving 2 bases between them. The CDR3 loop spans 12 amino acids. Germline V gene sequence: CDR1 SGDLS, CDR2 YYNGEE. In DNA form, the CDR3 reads TGTGCCAGCAGCGCGAGCACAGATACGCAGTATTTT. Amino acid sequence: CASSASTDTQYF.

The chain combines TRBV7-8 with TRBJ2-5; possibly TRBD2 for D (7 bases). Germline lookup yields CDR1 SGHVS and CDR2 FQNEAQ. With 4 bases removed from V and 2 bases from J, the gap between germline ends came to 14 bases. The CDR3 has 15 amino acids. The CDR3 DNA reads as TGTGCCAGCAGCTCAGAAGGGGGACTACAAGAGACCCAGTACTTC. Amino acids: CASSSEGGLQETQYF.

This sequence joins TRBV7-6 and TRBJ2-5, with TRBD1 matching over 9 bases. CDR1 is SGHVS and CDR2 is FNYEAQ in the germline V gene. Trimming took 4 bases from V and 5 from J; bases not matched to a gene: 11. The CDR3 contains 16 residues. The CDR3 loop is CASSSTGTGRAETQYF. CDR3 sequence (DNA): TGTGCCAGCAGCTCAACCGGGACAGGGCGTGCGGAGACCCAGTACTTC.

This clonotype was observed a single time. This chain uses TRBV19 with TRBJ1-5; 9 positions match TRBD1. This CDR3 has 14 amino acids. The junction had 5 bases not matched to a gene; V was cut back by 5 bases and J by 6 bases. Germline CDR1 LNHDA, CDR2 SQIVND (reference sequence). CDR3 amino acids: CASSSTGGFQPQHF. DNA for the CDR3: TGTGCCAGTAGTTCAACAGGGGGCTTTCAGCCCCAGCATTTT.

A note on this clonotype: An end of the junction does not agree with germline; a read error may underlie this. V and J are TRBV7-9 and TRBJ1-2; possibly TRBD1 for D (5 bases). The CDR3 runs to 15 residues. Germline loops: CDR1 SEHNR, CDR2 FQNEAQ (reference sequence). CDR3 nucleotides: TGTGCCAGCAGCTTATTAGGCAGGGAAAACTATGGCCACACCTTC. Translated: CASSLLGRENYGHTF.

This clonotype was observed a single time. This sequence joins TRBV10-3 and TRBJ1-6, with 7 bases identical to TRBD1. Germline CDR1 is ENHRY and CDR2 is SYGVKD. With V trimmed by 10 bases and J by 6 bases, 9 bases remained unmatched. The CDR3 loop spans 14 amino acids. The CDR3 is CASTRGTVNSPLHF. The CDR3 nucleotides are TGTGCCAGCACCCGGGGGACAGTTAATTCACCCCTCCACTTT.